Following are 23 T cell receptor beta chains from one sample sequenced in a study of STAT3 mutations in large granular lymphocyte leukemia. Whole-study results and caveats: Every T-LGLL patient had at least one immunodominant TCRbeta clonotype.

No cognate antigen is known for these TCRs. Assay: immunoSEQ multiplex PCR; the TCRdb copy retains only in-frame clones and omits some. The sample lists more than 9,500 clones; roughly three quarters were seen once. Source material: peripheral blood mononuclear cells. The receptors derive from a man aged 55 to 69 with T-cell large granular lymphocyte leukemia. Some clones in this sample may be carry-over from other donors' samples.

The chain employs TRBV4-2 and TRBJ1-5; no reliable D call. Germline CDR1 and CDR2: LGHNA and YNFKEQ. Trimming pared 0 bases from V and 2 bases from J, leaving 11 bases between. This CDR3 spans 16 amino acids. The DNA for the CDR3 is TGTGCCAGCAGCCAAGAGGGGTGGGGTGGCAATCAGCCCCAGCATTTT. Encoded protein: CASSQEGWGGNQPQHF.

This sequence joins TRBV30 and TRBJ1-3; D is uncertain. The CDR3 totals 12 residues. The ends were cut back, 3 bases at V and 4 bases at J, with 7 bases in the middle. Germline V CDR1 and CDR2: GTSNPN, SVGIG (reference sequence). The CDR3 is CAWRTDGNTIYF. CDR3 coding DNA: TGTGCCTGGAGGACGGACGGAAACACCATATATTTT.

This clone occurred once. The chain has TRBV7-9 and TRBJ1-1, with a possible D match to TRBD1 (5 bases). V lost 1 base and J lost 3, with 15 bases in between. Germline lookup yields CDR1 SEHNR and CDR2 FQNEAQ (reference sequence). The CDR3 is 16 amino acids. The CDR3 DNA sequence: TGTGCCAGCAGCTTAGGGGTTGGGGGGAGTGACACTGAAGCTTTCTTT. Translated: CASSLGVGGSDTEAFF.

The chain has TRBV4-1 and TRBJ1-5; TRBD1 might be the D (6 bases). Germline values: CDR1 MGHRA, CDR2 YSYEKL. There are 15 residues in the CDR3. With 2 bases removed from V and 6 bases from J, the gap between germline ends came to 14 bases. The CDR3 loop reads CASSQNTGSGQPQHF. The CDR3 DNA reads as TGCGCCAGCAGCCAAAATACAGGGTCGGGTCAGCCCCAGCATTTT.

This clone showed up just a few times. This chain links TRBV7-2 with TRBJ2-7, with D perhaps matching TRBD1 (6 bases). Germline V lookup: CDR1 SGHTA, CDR2 FQGNSA. The V end lost 5 bases, the J end lost 6 bases, and 14 bases lay between the germline ends. The CDR3 contains 13 residues. The CDR3 loop reads CASSPGRGGEQYF. As DNA, the CDR3 is TGTGCCAGCAGCCCGGGACGAGGGGGCGAGCAGTACTTC.

The chain has TRBV27 and TRBJ2-2; 7 nucleotides match TRBD2. This CDR3 has 13 amino acids. Germline assignment: CDR1 MNHEY and CDR2 SMNVEV (reference sequence). V gave up 3 bases and J gave up 6 bases; unmatched junction bases: 1. CDR3 residues: CASSFTSAGELFF. The CDR3 nucleotides read TGTGCCAGCAGTTTCACTAGCGCCGGGGAGCTGTTTTTT.

The chain couples TRBV28 to TRBJ1-4; maybe TRBD1 (6 bases). The V gene lost 6 bases and the J gene lost 0 bases, with 8 bases spanning the gap. Germline lookup yields CDR1 MDHEN and CDR2 SYDVKM. There are 14 residues in the CDR3. The CDR3 DNA is TGTGCCAGCAGAACAGGGACAACTAATGAAAAACTGTTTTTT. Translation: CASRTGTTNEKLFF.

The rearrangement links TRBV27 to TRBJ2-5; D may be TRBD2 (5 bases). The CDR3 contains 13 residues. Trimming shortened V by 5 bases and J by 5 bases, and 12 bases separated the two germline ends. The germline V gene encodes CDR1 MNHEY and CDR2 SMNVEV (reference sequence). CDR3 in DNA: TGTGCCAGCAGTCCCCTAGCACGGGAGACCCAGTACTTC. Translated, it gives CASSPLARETQYF.

On this clone itself: Other DNA sequences in the same sample also yield this CDR3. The V and J genes are TRBV12-5 and TRBJ1-1; D is perhaps TRBD1 (6 bases). Trimming cost V 6 bases and J 2 bases, with 10 bases left between them. Germline V lookup: CDR1 LGHNT, CDR2 FRNRAP. The CDR3 covers 13 residues. DNA for the CDR3: TGTGCTAGTGGCCCACAGGGAAACACTGAAGCTTTCTTT. This translates into CASGPQGNTEAFF. Together with reference TRBV12-5 and TRBJ1-1, the CDR3 gives the full variable domain: DARVTQTPRHKVTEMGQEVTMRCQPILGHNTVFWYRQTMMQGLELLAYFRNRAPLDDSGMPKDRFSAEMPDATLATLKIQPSEPRDSAVYFCASGPQGNTEAFFGQGTRLTVV.

The gene calls are TRBV7-8 and TRBJ1-2, with D perhaps TRBD1 (5 bases). This CDR3 is 14 amino acids long. Germline assignment: CDR1 SGHVS and CDR2 FQNEAQ. The ends were cut back, 1 base at V and 8 bases at J, with 14 bases in the middle. The CDR3 nucleotides read TGTGCCAGCAGCTTAGATAAGGGGAATTGGGGCTACACCTTC. It is translated as CASSLDKGNWGYTF.

This clone was observed once. The chain has TRBV7-3 and TRBJ1-1; the D is unclear. The germline gives CDR1 SGHTA, CDR2 FQGTGA. Trimming took 5 bases from V and 11 from J, leaving 18 bases between them. There are 13 residues in the CDR3. CDR3 sequence (DNA): TGTGCCAGCAGCCCGACTACCGCGGCTAGGGCTTTCTTT. Its protein product is CASSPTTAARAFF. Full variable domain (rest looked up from reference TRBV7-3 and TRBJ1-1): GAGVSQTPSNKVTEKGKYVELRCDPISGHTALYWYRQSLGQGPEFLIYFQGTGAADDSGLPNDRFFAVRPEGSVSTLKIQRTERGDSAVYLCASSPTTAARAFFGQGTRLTVV.

This clone was seen a handful of times. This chain connects TRBV5-1 to TRBJ2-7, with 8 nucleotides matching TRBD1. The ends lost 6 bases at V and 3 bases at J; junction bases unmatched: 8. This CDR3 spans 14 amino acids. From germline, CDR1 is SGHRS and CDR2 YFSETQ. CDR3 DNA sequence: TGCGCCAGCACGAACCGGGACAGGCTCTACGAGCAGTACTTC. Translation gives CASTNRDRLYEQYF.

The chain is built from TRBV5-1 and TRBJ2-7, with D possibly TRBD1 on 6 matching bases. The CDR3 is made up of 14 amino acids. Germline values: CDR1 SGHRS, CDR2 YFSETQ. Trimming stripped 5 bases from V and 2 bases from J, with 14 bases between. DNA for the CDR3: TGCGCCAGCAGGGCTTCGGGACAAACCTACGAGCAGTACTTC. Its translation is CASRASGQTYEQYF.

The V call is TRBV30, the J call TRBJ1-1; D is perhaps TRBD1 (5 bases). Germline CDR1 is GTSNPN and CDR2 is SVGIG (reference sequence). CDR3 length equals 15 residues. Trimming pared 2 bases from V and 0 bases from J, leaving 13 bases between. The DNA of the CDR3 is TGTGCCTGGAGTCACTCGGGACGGATGAACACTGAAGCTTTCTTT. Amino acid sequence: CAWSHSGRMNTEAFF.

J is TRBJ1-2 and V is TRBV28; D perhaps matches TRBD1 (5 bases). From germline, CDR1 is MDHEN and CDR2 SYDVKM. V was cut by 3 bases and J by 4 bases, with 15 bases left in between. CDR3 length: 15 amino acids. The DNA of the CDR3 is TGTGCCAGCAGTTTTCAGACAGTAACCCTCTATGGCTACACCTTC. This gives the protein CASSFQTVTLYGYTF.

The chain has TRBV18 and TRBJ1-1; D ambiguous. The CDR3 extends over 13 amino acids. Germline-derived CDR1 and CDR2 are KGHSH and LQKENI. The V end lost 3 bases, the J end lost 1 base, and 6 bases lay between the germline ends. This chain's CDR3 is CASSPAANTEAFF. CDR3 DNA sequence: TGTGCCAGCTCACCCGCGGCGAACACTGAAGCTTTCTTT.

This chain connects TRBV7-8 to TRBJ2-7; either TRBD1 or TRBD2 may fit D (5 bases each). Trimming took 1 base from V and 2 from J, leaving 12 bases between them. CDR1 is SGHVS, CDR2 FQNEAQ, per germline. The CDR3 is 15 residues long. CDR3 bases: TGTGCCAGCAGCTTAGAAGGGACGCGAGCCTACGAGCAGTACTTC. It translates to CASSLEGTRAYEQYF.

CDR3 in DNA: TGTGCCTGGAGGCTGAATGGACTAACGACGCAGTATTTT. Its protein product is CAWRLNGLTTQYF. The chain is built from TRBV30 and TRBJ2-3; a possible D gene is TRBD2 (6 bases). Germline-derived CDR1 and CDR2 are GTSNPN and SVGIG (reference sequence). The CDR3 is made up of 13 amino acids. V lost 3 bases to trimming and J lost 9 bases, with 16 bases between them.

The rearrangement links TRBV6-5 to TRBJ2-7, with TRBD2 matching 7 bases. The CDR3 runs 15 residues. V was clipped by 2 bases and J by 0 bases; unmatched bases: 4. Germline CDR1 reads MNHEY; CDR2 reads SVGAGI. The CDR3 is CASSYTSDDSYEQYF. DNA for the CDR3: TGTGCCAGCAGTTACACTAGCGATGACTCCTACGAGCAGTACTTC.

The chain joins TRBV29-1 to TRBJ1-1; 10 bases are a match to TRBD1. V was clipped by 7 bases and J by 3 bases; unmatched bases: 2. The CDR3 has 12 amino acids. CDR1 SQVTM and CDR2 ANQGSEA come from the germline V gene. CDR3 in DNA: TGCAGCGCAGGGACAGGGGACACTGAAGCTTTCTTT. Its protein product is CSAGTGDTEAFF.

V gene TRBV29-1 combines with J gene TRBJ2-7, with 7 bases fitting TRBD2. With V trimmed by 2 bases and J by 0 bases, 7 bases remained unmatched. Germline CDR1 reads SQVTM; CDR2 reads ANQGSEA. The CDR3 consists of 15 residues. The CDR3 spells CSVELSGERSYEQYF. The CDR3 DNA follows: TGCAGCGTTGAACTGAGCGGGGAACGCTCCTACGAGCAGTACTTC.

The chain is built from TRBV6-5 and TRBJ2-1; 7 nucleotides agree with TRBD2. Germline CDR1 reads MNHEY; CDR2 reads SVGAGI. The CDR3 sequence is 13 residues long. V lost 8 bases, J lost 4 bases, and 5 bases stayed unmatched. The CDR3 DNA reads TGTGCCAGCCTGGCTAGCGGATACAATGAGCAGTTCTTC. As protein: CASLASGYNEQFF.

A few counts support this clone. The gene calls are TRBV27 and TRBJ2-7, with D perhaps TRBD2 (5 bases). The germline V and J ends were trimmed by 2 bases and 6 bases, with 14 bases remaining between them. The CDR3 runs to 14 residues. Germline CDR1 is MNHEY and CDR2 is SMNVEV (reference sequence). CDR3 loop: CASSLSSRRGEQYF. The CDR3 coding sequence is TGTGCCAGCAGTTTAAGCTCTAGACGGGGCGAGCAGTACTTC.